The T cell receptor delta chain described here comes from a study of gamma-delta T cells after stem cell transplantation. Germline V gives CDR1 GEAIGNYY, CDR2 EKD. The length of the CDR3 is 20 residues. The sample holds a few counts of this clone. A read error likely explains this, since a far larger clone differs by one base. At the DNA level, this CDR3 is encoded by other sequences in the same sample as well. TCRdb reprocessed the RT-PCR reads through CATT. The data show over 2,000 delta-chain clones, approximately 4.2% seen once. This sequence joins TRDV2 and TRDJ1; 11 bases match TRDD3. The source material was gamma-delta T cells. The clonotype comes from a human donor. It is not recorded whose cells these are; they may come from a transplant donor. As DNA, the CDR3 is TGTGCCTGCGACACCGTTCCGGTGGGGGATACGCATCTGTACACCGATAAACTCATCTTT. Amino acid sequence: CACDTVPVGDTHLYTDKLIF.